Listed below are T cell receptor beta chains from one sample, sequenced in a study of T cells in Graves' hyperthyroidism and ophthalmopathy. TCRdb itself ran the multiplex PCR reads through MiXCR, one entry per CDR3 protein. The sample holds some 560,000 distinct CDR3 sequences, more than 15% seen once. Input material: blood. The source is a woman in her 30s with Graves' hyperthyroidism. CDR3s include the opening cysteine and the closing phenylalanine or tryptophan. D genes are given only for firm matches. Expanded clones are given a class, and other clones once, few, many or no size at all.

cdr3_aa cdr3_nt v_call d_call cdr3_length j_call clone_size
CASTGTSGSSHEQYF TGTGCCAGCACCGGGACTAGCGGGAGTTCCCACGAGCAGTACTTC TRBV12-3/TRBV12-4 TRBD2 15 TRBJ2-7 many
CATATGTGNTIYF TGTGCAACGGCGACTGGAACTGGAAACACCATATATTTT TRBV30 . 13 TRBJ1-3 .
CASSLALIGTGDRTDTQYF TGTGCCAGCAGCTTAGCCCTTATCGGGACAGGGGATCGCACAGATACGCAGTATTTT TRBV7-9 TRBD1 19 TRBJ2-3 many
CASSPRLGGYNEQFF TGTGCCAGCTCACCACGGCTCGGGGGCTACAATGAGCAGTTCTTC TRBV18 . 15 TRBJ2-1 many
CASSYSSGRDNQPQHF TGTGCCAGCAGTTACTCGTCGGGCCGTGATAACCAGCCCCAGCATTTT TRBV6-2/TRBV6-3 . 16 TRBJ1-5 .
CASSLGVAGGNEQFF TGTGCCAGCAGCTTAGGGGTAGCGGGAGGCAATGAGCAGTTCTTC TRBV11-2 TRBD2 15 TRBJ2-1 many
CASTHLAGVTHEQYF TGTGCCAGCACCCATCTAGCGGGAGTGACCCACGAGCAGTACTTC TRBV3-1 TRBD2 15 TRBJ2-7 few
CASSQGTGSNAFF TGTGCCAGCAGCCAAGGAACAGGGTCTAACGCTTTCTTT TRBV6-1 . 13 TRBJ1-1 many
CASSDRAGWETQYF TGTGCCAGTAGTGACAGGGCTGGTTGGGAGACCCAGTACTTC TRBV19 TRBD1 14 TRBJ2-5 .
CASSPWNYNEQFF TGTGCCAGCAGTCCCTGGAACTACAATGAGCAGTTCTTC TRBV27 . 13 TRBJ2-1 many
CASSYSKAGFSNQPQHF TGTGCCAGCAGTTACTCGAAAGCTGGGTTTAGCAATCAGCCCCAGCATTTT TRBV6-6 . 17 TRBJ1-5 .
CASSIPGEGDEQYF TGTGCCAGTAGTATCCCGGGCGAAGGGGACGAGCAGTACTTC TRBV19 . 14 TRBJ2-7 few
CSARDRGNQPQHF TGCAGTGCGAGGGACCGTGGCAATCAGCCCCAGCATTTT TRBV20-1 . 13 TRBJ1-5 .
CASSPTDQETQYF TGTGCCAGCAGCCCGACGGATCAAGAGACCCAGTACTTC TRBV7-9 . 13 TRBJ2-5 .
CASSPWTGDLNTEAFF TGTGCCAGCTCACCGTGGACAGGGGACTTGAACACTGAAGCTTTCTTT TRBV18 TRBD1 16 TRBJ1-1 many
CSASDYTPSEQYF TGCAGTGCTTCGGACTACACCCCATCTGAGCAGTACTTC TRBV20-1 . 13 TRBJ2-7 many
CASRPGLGRETQYF TGTGCCAGCCGCCCTGGACTGGGGAGGGAGACCCAGTACTTC TRBV7-9 . 14 TRBJ2-5 .
CASSLEDFYNEQFF TGTGCCAGCAGTTTAGAAGACTTCTACAATGAGCAGTTCTTC TRBV12-3/TRBV12-4 . 14 TRBJ2-1 many
CSARGLQGSKETQYF TGCAGTGCTAGGGGATTACAGGGCTCCAAGGAGACCCAGTACTTC TRBV20-1 . 15 TRBJ2-5 few
CAIEDDTDTQYF TGTGCCATCGAAGACGACACAGATACGCAGTATTTT TRBV10-3 . 12 TRBJ2-3 many
CASSYNYGYTF TGTGCCAGCAGTTATAACTATGGCTACACCTTC TRBV7-9 . 11 TRBJ1-2 many
CSGGRGRGRQETQYF TGCAGCGGGGGGAGGGGGAGGGGTCGGCAAGAGACCCAGTACTTC TRBV29-1 . 15 TRBJ2-5 .
CASRGTSLGPQHF TGTGCCAGTAGAGGGACTTCCCTAGGGCCCCAGCATTTT TRBV19 . 13 TRBJ1-5 .
CSGGGSTDTQYF TGCAGCGGGGGGGGGAGCACAGATACGCAGTATTTT TRBV30 TRBD2 12 TRBJ2-3 many
CSVVEGPTEAFF TGCAGCGTTGTGGAAGGGCCCACTGAAGCTTTCTTT TRBV29-1 . 12 TRBJ1-1 many
CSARSGQSYEQYF TGCAGTGCTAGGAGCGGACAGAGCTACGAGCAGTACTTC TRBV20-1 . 13 TRBJ2-7 few
CASSELRASDTQYF TGCGCCAGCAGTGAGCTCCGGGCTTCAGATACGCAGTATTTT TRBV10-2 . 14 TRBJ2-3 .